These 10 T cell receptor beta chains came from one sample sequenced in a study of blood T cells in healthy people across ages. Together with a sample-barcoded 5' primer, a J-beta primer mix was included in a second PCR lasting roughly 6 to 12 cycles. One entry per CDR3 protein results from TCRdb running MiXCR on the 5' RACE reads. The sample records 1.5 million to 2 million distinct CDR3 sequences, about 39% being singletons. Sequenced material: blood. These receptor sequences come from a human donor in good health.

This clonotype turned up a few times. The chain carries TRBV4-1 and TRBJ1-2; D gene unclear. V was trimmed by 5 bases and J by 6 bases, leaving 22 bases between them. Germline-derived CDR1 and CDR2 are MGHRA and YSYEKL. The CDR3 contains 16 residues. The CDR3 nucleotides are TGCGCCAGCAGCTCACCCCCACGTGGCAGAAGGAATGGCTACACCTTC. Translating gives CASSSPPRGRRNGYTF.

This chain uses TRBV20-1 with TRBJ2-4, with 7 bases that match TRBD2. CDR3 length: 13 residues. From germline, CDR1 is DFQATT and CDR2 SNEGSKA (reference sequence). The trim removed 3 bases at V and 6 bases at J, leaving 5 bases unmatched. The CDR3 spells CSASRGDVNIQYF. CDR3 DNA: TGCAGTGCTAGCCGGGGGGATGTAAACATTCAGTACTTC.

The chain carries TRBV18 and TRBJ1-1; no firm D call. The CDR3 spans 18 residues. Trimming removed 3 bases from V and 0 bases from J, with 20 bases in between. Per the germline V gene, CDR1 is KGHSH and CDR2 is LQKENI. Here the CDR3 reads CASSPRGGRGIMNTEAFF. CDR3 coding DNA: TGTGCCAGCTCACCCCGAGGTGGCAGAGGGATTATGAACACTGAAGCTTTCTTT.

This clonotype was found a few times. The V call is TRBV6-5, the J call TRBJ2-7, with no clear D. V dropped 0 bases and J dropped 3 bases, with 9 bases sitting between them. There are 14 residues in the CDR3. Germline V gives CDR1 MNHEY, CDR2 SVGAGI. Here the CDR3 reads CASSYSNRIYEQYF. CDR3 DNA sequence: TGTGCCAGCAGTTACTCGAATAGGATCTACGAGCAGTACTTC.

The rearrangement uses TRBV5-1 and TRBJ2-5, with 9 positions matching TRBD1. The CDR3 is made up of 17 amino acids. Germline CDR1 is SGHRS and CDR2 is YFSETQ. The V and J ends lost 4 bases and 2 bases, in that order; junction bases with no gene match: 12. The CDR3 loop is CASSRTGTGFLQETQYF. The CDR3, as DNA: TGCGCCAGCAGCCGCACCGGGACAGGGTTTTTACAAGAGACCCAGTACTTC.

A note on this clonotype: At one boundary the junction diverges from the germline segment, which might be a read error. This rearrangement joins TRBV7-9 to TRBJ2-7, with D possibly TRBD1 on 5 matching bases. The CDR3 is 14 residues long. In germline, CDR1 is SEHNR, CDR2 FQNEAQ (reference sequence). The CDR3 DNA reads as TGTGCCAGCACGAAGGACATTACCTCCCACGAGCAGTACTTC. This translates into CASTKDITSHEQYF.

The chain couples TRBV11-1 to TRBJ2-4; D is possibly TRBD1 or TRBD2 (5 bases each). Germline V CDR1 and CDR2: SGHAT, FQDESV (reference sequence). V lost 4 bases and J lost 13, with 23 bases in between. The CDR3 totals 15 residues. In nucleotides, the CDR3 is TGTGCCAGCAGCTCCCTGTGGGGGAGACCCTACCAGCAGTACTTC. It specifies CASSSLWGRPYQQYF.

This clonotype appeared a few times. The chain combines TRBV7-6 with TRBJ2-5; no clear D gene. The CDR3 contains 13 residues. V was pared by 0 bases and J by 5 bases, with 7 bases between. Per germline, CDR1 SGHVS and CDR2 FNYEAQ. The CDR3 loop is CASSLAFRETQYF. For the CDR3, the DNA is TGTGCCAGCAGCTTAGCGTTCAGGGAGACCCAGTACTTC.

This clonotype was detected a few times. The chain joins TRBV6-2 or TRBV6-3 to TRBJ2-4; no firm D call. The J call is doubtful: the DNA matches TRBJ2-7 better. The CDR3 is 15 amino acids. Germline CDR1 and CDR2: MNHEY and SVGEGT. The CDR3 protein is CASRSPARPYYEQYF. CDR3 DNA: TGTGCCAGCAGGTCTCCTGCGCGGCCTTACTACGAGCAGTACTTC.

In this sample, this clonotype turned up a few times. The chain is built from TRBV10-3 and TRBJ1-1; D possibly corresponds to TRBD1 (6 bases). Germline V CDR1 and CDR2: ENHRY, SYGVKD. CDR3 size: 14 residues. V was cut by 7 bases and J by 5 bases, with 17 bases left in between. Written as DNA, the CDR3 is TGTGCCATCAATTCCGGACAGTTTGAAACTGAAGCTTTCTTT. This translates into CAINSGQFETEAFF.